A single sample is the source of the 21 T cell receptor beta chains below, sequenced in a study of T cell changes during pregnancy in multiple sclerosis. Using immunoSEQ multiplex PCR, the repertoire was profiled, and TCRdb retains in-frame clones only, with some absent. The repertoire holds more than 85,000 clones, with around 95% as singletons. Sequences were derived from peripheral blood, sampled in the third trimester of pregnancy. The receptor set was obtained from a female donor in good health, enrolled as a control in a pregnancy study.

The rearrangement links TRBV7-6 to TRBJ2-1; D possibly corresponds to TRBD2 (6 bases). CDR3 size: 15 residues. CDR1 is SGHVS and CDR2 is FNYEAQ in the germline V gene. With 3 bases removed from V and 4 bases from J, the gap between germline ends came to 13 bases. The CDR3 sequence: CASSFGRRGYNEQFF. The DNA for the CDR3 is TGTGCCAGCAGCTTCGGAAGGAGGGGATACAATGAGCAGTTCTTC. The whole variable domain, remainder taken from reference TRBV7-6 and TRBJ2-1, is GAGVSQSPRYKVTKRGQDVALRCDPISGHVSLYWYRQALGQGPEFLTYFNYEAQQDKSGLPNDRFSAERPEGSISTLTIQRTEQRDSAMYRCASSFGRRGYNEQFFGPGTRLTVL.

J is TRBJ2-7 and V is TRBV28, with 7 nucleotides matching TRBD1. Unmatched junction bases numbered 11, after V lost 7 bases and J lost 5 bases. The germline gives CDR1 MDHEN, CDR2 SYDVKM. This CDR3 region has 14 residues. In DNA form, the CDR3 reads TGTGCCAGCACCCTGGGGCAGGGGGTAAACGAGCAGTACTTC. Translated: CASTLGQGVNEQYF.

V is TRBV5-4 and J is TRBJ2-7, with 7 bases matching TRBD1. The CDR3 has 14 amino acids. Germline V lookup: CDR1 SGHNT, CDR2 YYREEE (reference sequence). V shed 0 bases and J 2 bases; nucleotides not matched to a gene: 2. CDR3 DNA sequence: TGTGCCAGCAGCTTGGCCCAGGGGGCCTACGAGCAGTACTTC. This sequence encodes CASSLAQGAYEQYF.

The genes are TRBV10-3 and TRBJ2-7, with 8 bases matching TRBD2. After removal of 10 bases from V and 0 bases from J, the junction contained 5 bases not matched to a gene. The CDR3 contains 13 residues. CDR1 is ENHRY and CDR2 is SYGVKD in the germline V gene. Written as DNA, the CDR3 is TGTGCCACCGTTAGCGGGAACTCCTACGAGCAGTACTTC. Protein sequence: CATVSGNSYEQYF.

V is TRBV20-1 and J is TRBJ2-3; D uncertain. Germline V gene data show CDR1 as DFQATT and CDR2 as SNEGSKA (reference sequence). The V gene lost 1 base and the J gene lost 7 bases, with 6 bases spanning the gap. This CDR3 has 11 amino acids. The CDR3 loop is CSARVEYTQYF. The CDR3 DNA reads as TGCAGTGCTAGAGTCGAGTATACGCAGTATTTT.

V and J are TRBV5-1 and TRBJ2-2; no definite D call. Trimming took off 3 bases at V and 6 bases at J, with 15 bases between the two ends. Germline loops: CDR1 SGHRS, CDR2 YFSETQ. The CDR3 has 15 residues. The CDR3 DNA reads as TGCGCCAGCAGCTGGTTCCCTTCTAGTTCCGGGGAGCTGTTTTTT. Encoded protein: CASSWFPSSSGELFF.

Here the CDR3 reads CASSFQGLGETQYF. CDR3 bases: TGTGCCAGCAGTTTTCAGGGTCTGGGTGAGACCCAGTACTTC. The genes are TRBV27 and TRBJ2-5, with TRBD1 as a possible D gene (5 bases). There are 14 residues in the CDR3. CDR1 MNHEY and CDR2 SMNVEV come from the germline V gene (reference sequence). V gave up 3 bases and J gave up 5 bases, with 13 bases separating them.

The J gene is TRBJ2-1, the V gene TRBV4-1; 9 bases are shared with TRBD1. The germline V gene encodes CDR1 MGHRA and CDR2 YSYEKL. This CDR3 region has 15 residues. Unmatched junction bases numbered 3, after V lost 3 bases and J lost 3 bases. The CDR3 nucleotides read TGCGCCAGCAGCCAGTTGGACAGGGGCTACAATGAGCAGTTCTTC. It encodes CASSQLDRGYNEQFF.

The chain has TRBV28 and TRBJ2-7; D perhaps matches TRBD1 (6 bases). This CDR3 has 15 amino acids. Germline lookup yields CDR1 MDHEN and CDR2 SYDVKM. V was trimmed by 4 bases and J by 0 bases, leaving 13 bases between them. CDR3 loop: CASSSPGQSSYEQYF. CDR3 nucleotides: TGTGCCAGCAGTTCCCCCGGACAGAGCTCCTACGAGCAGTACTTC.

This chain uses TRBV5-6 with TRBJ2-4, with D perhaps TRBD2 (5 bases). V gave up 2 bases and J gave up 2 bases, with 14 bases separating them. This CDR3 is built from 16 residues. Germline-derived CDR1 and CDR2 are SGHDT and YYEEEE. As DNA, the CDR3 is TGTGCCAGCAGCTTCGGGGTGAGTCGATCCAAAAACATTCAGTACTTC. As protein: CASSFGVSRSKNIQYF.

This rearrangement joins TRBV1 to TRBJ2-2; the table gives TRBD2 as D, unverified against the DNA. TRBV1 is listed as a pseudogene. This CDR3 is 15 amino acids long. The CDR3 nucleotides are TGCACCAGCAGCCAAGGGGGACTGAACACCGGGGAGCTGTTTTTT. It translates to CTSSQGGLNTGELFF.

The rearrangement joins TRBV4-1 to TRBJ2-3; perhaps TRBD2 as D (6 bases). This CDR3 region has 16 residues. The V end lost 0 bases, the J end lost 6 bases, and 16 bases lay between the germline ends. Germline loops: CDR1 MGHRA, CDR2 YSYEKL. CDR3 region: CASSQDQVGSYDTQYF. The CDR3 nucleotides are TGCGCCAGCAGCCAAGATCAGGTCGGGAGCTATGATACGCAGTATTTT.

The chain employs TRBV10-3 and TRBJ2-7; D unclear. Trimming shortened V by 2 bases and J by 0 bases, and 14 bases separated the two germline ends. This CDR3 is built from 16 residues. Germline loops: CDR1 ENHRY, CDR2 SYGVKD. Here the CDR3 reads CAISERSTLLSYEQYF. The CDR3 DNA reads TGTGCCATCAGTGAGAGGAGTACACTCCTCTCCTACGAGCAGTACTTC.

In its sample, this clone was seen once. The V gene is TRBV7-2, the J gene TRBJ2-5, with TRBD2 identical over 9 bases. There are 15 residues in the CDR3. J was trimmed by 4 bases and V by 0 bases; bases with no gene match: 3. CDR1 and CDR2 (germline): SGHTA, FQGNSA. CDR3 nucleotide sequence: TGTGCCAGCAGCTTAGCGTCGCGGGAGGGAGAGACCCAGTACTTC. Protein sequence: CASSLASREGETQYF.

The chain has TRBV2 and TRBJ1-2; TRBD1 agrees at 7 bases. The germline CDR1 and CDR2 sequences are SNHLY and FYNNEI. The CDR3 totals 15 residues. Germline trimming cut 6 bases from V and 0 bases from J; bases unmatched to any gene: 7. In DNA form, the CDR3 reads TGTGCCAGCAGAACGGGCAGGGGGTCTAACTATGGCTACACCTTC. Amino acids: CASRTGRGSNYGYTF.

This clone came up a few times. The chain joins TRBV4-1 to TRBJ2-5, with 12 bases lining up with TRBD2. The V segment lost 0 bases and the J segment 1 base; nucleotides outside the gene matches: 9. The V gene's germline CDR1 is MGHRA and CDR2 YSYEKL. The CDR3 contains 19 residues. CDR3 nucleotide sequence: TGCGCCAGCAGCCAAGATCGAGCTAGCGGGAGGGGACGCCAAGAGACCCAGTACTTC. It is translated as CASSQDRASGRGRQETQYF.

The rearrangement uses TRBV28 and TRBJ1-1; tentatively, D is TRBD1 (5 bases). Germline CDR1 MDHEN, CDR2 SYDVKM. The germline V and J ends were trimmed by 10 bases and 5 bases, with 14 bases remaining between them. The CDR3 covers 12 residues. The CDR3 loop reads CATHRGGTEAFF. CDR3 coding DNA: TGTGCCACCCATAGGGGAGGTACTGAAGCTTTCTTT.

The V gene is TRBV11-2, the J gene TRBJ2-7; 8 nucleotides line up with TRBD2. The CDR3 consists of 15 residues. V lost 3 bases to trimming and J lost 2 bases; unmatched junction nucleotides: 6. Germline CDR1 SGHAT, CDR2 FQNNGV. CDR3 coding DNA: TGTGCCAGCAGCTTCAGTACGGGAGGGACCTACGAGCAGTACTTC. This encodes CASSFSTGGTYEQYF. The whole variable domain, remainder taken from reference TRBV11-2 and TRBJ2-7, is EAGVAQSPRYKIIEKRQSVAFWCNPISGHATLYWYQQILGQGPKLLIQFQNNGVVDDSQLPKDRFSAERLKGVDSTLKIQPAKLEDSAVYLCASSFSTGGTYEQYFGPGTRLTVT.

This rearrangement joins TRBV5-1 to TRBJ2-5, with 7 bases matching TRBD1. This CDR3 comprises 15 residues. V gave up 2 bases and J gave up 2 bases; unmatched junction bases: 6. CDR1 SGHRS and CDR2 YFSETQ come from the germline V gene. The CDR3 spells CASSLLPGQQETQYF. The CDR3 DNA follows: TGCGCCAGCAGCTTACTACCGGGACAGCAAGAGACCCAGTACTTC.

The CDR3: CASSETGGEKLFF. Written as DNA, the CDR3 is TGTGCCAGCAGTGAAACGGGGGGTGAAAAACTGTTTTTT. J is TRBJ1-4 and V is TRBV2, with D possibly TRBD1 on 5 matching bases. This CDR3 region has 13 residues. Trimming shortened V by 2 bases and J by 7 bases, and 8 bases separated the two germline ends. The germline V gene encodes CDR1 SNHLY and CDR2 FYNNEI.

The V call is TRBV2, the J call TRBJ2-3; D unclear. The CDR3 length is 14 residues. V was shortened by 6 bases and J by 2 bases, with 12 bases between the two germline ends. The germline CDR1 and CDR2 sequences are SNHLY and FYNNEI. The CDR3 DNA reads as TGTGCCAGCAGACCCCAGGAACCCACAGATACGCAGTATTTT. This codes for CASRPQEPTDTQYF.